This TCR beta chain was sequenced during a study of beta chain features in type 1 diabetes. Study information: Approximately 100 million sorted cells were examined across all samples. Study results and limitations: Insertion counts at VDJ junctions were lower in type 1 diabetes patients, who also showed more deletions there. A moderate, significant TCRB CDR3 shortening appeared in type 1 diabetes across four CD4+ subsets.

Reverse transcription of all isolated RNA meant that expressed TCRB transcripts were sequenced. Profiling relied on immunoSEQ multiplex PCR, and the TCRdb table lists in-frame clones only, not all of them. The sample consists of approximately 160,000 clones, approximately 10% of them appearing once. Looked up from germline, CDR1 is PRHDT and CDR2 is FYEKMQ (reference sequence). This CDR3 is 13 amino acids long. V trimming: 6 bases; J trimming: 8 bases; junction bases outside the gene matches: 7. About this clone: Its antigen remains unknown.

The chain recombines TRBV13 with TRBJ1-3; 7 bases match TRBD1. Material for sequencing was central memory CD4+ T cells from blood. The receptor comes from a young man with type 1 diabetes. CDR3 amino acids: CASRRRQGDTIYF. The CDR3 DNA reads as TGTGCCAGCAGACGTCGACAGGGTGACACCATATATTTT.